This T cell receptor (beta chain) was found in a study of OX40 agonist ivuxolimab in advanced cancers. As for the study in general: In three patients, partial responses were observed, one with hepatocellular carcinoma and two with cutaneous melanoma. Study-level points and caveats: With doses of 0.1 to 3.0 mg/kg, CD4+ and CD8+ blood T cells had undergone clonal expansion by week 6. Antigen targets of the expanded peripheral T cells went undetermined.

Comment on this clone: Its antigen is unidentified.

Profiled with immunoSEQ multiplex PCR; TCRdb holds only in-frame clones, not every one. The repertoire holds fewer than 100,000 clones, with 93% as singletons. The germline CDR1 and CDR2 sequences are MNHEY and SMNVEV (reference sequence). The CDR3 is 17 amino acids. Trimming left V 3 bases short and J 0 bases short, with 15 bases between. The sample consisted of CD4+ or CD8+ T cells sorted from blood, taken in a trial of the OX40 agonist ivuxolimab. This chain joins TRBV27 and TRBJ2-1; maybe TRBD2 (6 bases). This receptor was obtained from an adult with an advanced solid tumor such as melanoma, head and neck, liver or kidney cancer. The chain's CDR3 is CASSLGGLLSSYNEQFF. The CDR3 DNA reads TGTGCCAGCAGTTTGGGGGGACTCCTGAGCTCCTACAATGAGCAGTTCTTC.